This entry describes one T cell receptor (beta chain). Its cognate antigen is unknown. This specimen belongs to a study of T cell responses to AZD1222 COVID-19 vaccine. Study-wide points: Reportedly, nearly half of unique spike TCRs recognized epitopes outside B.1.351/B.1.1.7 mutations. CD4 TCRs covered the whole spike, strongest at regions 160-218 and 743-854. Among the donors, most were white British and more were female, and clonal diversity was possibly underestimated.

The assay was immunoSEQ multiplex PCR, and TCRdb's table has in-frame clones only and misses some. The sample yields some 100,000 clones, 88% seen once. The CDR3 has 17 residues. Trimming removed 2 bases at V and 0 bases at J, with 14 bases between. Per the germline V gene, CDR1 is LNHDA and CDR2 is SQIVND (reference sequence). The origin of this receptor is an adult in good health. The rearrangement uses TRBV19 and TRBJ2-1, with a weak D call TRBD2 (6 bases). The specimen comprised peripheral blood, sampled on day 0 of AZD1222 vaccination. This chain's CDR3 is CASSIPIGRYSYNEQFF. In DNA, the CDR3 is TGTGCCAGTAGTATACCCATCGGGAGATACTCCTACAATGAGCAGTTCTTC.